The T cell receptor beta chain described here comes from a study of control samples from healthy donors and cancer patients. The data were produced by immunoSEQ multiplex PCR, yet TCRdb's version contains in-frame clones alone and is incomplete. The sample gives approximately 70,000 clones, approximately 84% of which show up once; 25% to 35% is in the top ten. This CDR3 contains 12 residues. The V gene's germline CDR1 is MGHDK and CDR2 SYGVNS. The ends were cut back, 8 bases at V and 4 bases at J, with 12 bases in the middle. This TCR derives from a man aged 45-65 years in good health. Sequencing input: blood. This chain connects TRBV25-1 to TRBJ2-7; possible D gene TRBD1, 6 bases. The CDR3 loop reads CASAPQGYEQYF. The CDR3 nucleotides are TGTGCCAGCGCCCCCCAGGGGTACGAGCAGTACTTC.